This entry lists 13 T cell receptor beta chains sequenced from one sample in a study of blood T cells in healthy people across ages. A second PCR, run for about 7 to 12 cycles, used a sample-barcoded 5' primer plus a J-beta primer mix. MiXCR, applied by TCRdb to the 5' RACE reads, yields one record per CDR3 protein. The sample lists hundreds of thousands of distinct CDR3 sequences, 45% to 65% occurring once. Sequenced material: blood. These receptors were collected from a man aged 55 to 70 in good health.

The chain is built from TRBV4-3 and TRBJ2-1; 13 positions match TRBD2. V trimming: 0 bases; J trimming: 10 bases; junction bases outside the gene matches: 12. The CDR3 extends over 18 amino acids. From germline, CDR1 is LGHNA and CDR2 YSLEER. CDR3 nucleotides: TGCGCCAGCAGCCAAGATCGACTAGCGGGAGGCTTTGGGGGAGAGCAGTTCTTC. This sequence encodes CASSQDRLAGGFGGEQFF.

This clonotype was counted between two and nine times. The chain employs TRBV20-1 and TRBJ2-7; TRBD2 matches at 8 bases. This CDR3 is 12 amino acids long. Germline V gene data show CDR1 as DFQATT and CDR2 as SNEGSKA (reference sequence). J gave up 2 bases and V 3 bases, and 0 bases lay outside the gene matches. Here the CDR3 reads CSARTSAYEQYF. Written as DNA, the CDR3 is TGCAGTGCTAGGACTAGCGCCTACGAGCAGTACTTC.

Concerning this clonotype: At one of its ends the junction is not consistent with the germline gene, which may arise from a read error. The gene calls are TRBV9 and TRBJ2-7; 8 bases agree with TRBD1. This CDR3 region has 14 residues. In germline, CDR1 is SGDLS, CDR2 YYNGEE. CDR3 nucleotides: TGTGCCAGCAGCGTCCGGGACAGGTCCGACGAGCAGAACTTC. Protein product: CASSVRDRSDEQNF.

The chain recombines TRBV29-1 with TRBJ2-3; D is possibly TRBD1 or TRBD2 (5 bases each). Trimming cost V 7 bases and J 1 base, with 15 bases left between them. The CDR3 loop spans 14 amino acids. The germline V gene has CDR1 SQVTM and CDR2 ANQGSEA. The CDR3 nucleotides read TGCAGCGGTACAACTTTGGGGGGCACAGATACGCAGTATTTT. As protein: CSGTTLGGTDTQYF.

This clonotype was seen once. The gene calls are TRBV18 and TRBJ1-1, with 7 nucleotides matching TRBD1. The germline V gene has CDR1 KGHSH and CDR2 LQKENI. V shed 5 bases and J 7 bases; nucleotides not matched to a gene: 10. This CDR3 comprises 14 residues. The CDR3: CASSSRGDSLEAFF. Here the CDR3 DNA reads TGTGCCAGCTCATCCAGGGGGGACAGTCTTGAAGCTTTCTTT.

V usage is TRBV24-1 and J usage is TRBJ2-5, with a tentative D call TRBD2 (6 bases). The CDR3 totals 17 residues. Germline V lookup: CDR1 KGHDR, CDR2 SFDVKD. V dropped 3 bases and J dropped 11 bases, with 27 bases sitting between them. The CDR3 loop reads CATSDPGTAGRGSEQYF. CDR3 DNA sequence: TGTGCCACCAGTGATCCCGGTACGGCGGGAAGAGGCAGTGAGCAGTACTTC.

The chain joins TRBV13 to TRBJ2-7, with 13 nucleotides matching TRBD2. CDR1 is PRHDT and CDR2 is FYEKMQ in the germline V gene (reference sequence). The length of the CDR3 is 17 residues. V lost 4 bases to trimming and J lost 3 bases; unmatched junction nucleotides: 9. In DNA, the CDR3 is TGTGCCAGCAGCTCCACCCGACTAGCGGGAGGATTCTACGAGCAGTACTTC. Translation: CASSSTRLAGGFYEQYF.

This clonotype showed up just a few times. The CDR3, as DNA: TGTGCCAGCAGCTTACGCCGGAACAGTTACAATGAGCAGTTCTTC. This codes for CASSLRRNSYNEQFF. The chain employs TRBV11-1 and TRBJ2-1; D unresolved. CDR3 size: 15 residues. Germline CDR1 reads SGHAT; CDR2 reads FQDESV (reference sequence). With 2 bases removed from V and 4 bases from J, the gap between germline ends came to 12 bases.

This clonotype was seen more than once but under ten times. This chain uses TRBV28 with TRBJ2-1; tentatively, D is TRBD2 (5 bases). V lost 8 bases, J lost 4 bases, and 15 bases lay in between. CDR1 and CDR2 from the germline V gene are MDHEN and SYDVKM. There are 14 residues in the CDR3. The CDR3 DNA is TGTGCCAGCGCGGCGGCGGGCGGGTACAATGAGCAGTTCTTC. Its protein is CASAAAGGYNEQFF.

V is TRBV3-1 and J is TRBJ2-1; 12 bases map to TRBD1. The CDR3 is 15 amino acids. The junction had 6 bases not matched to a gene; V was cut back by 4 bases and J by 8 bases. The V gene's germline CDR1 is LGHDT and CDR2 YNNKEL (reference sequence). The chain's CDR3 is CASSRGQGARYEQFF. The CDR3 coding sequence is TGTGCCAGCAGCCGGGGACAGGGGGCTCGGTATGAGCAGTTCTTC.

About this clonotype itself: This may be a read error: a much more frequent sequence differs by one nucleotide. V and J are TRBV7-2 and TRBJ2-3; D may be TRBD2 (6 bases). The CDR3 runs to 15 residues. Trimming removed 5 bases from V and 2 bases from J, with 14 bases in between. The germline gives CDR1 SGHTA, CDR2 FQGNSA. CDR3 DNA sequence: TGTGCCAGCAGCCCTTGGGGAGGACCCACAGATACGCAGTATTTT. Amino acid sequence: CASSPWGGPTDTQYF. Complete variable domain (other parts from reference TRBV7-2 and TRBJ2-3): GAGVSQSPSNKVTEKGKDVELRCDPISGHTALYWYRQSLGQGLEFLIYFQGNSAPDKSGLPSDRFSAERTGGSVSTLTIQRTQQEDSAVYLCASSPWGGPTDTQYFGPGTRLTVL.

The V gene is TRBV20-1, the J gene TRBJ2-1; TRBD2 matches at 7 bases. The CDR3 is 13 residues long. Germline V lookup: CDR1 DFQATT, CDR2 SNEGSKA (reference sequence). After removal of 3 bases from V and 5 bases from J, the junction contained 4 bases not matched to a gene. The CDR3 DNA sequence: TGCAGTGCTAGGCCTAGCGGTAACAATGAGCAGTTCTTC. Amino acids: CSARPSGNNEQFF.

This clonotype was observed a handful of times. The genes are TRBV6-5 and TRBJ1-2; 9 bases agree with TRBD1. This CDR3 is built from 17 residues. V dropped 4 bases and J dropped 6; count of bases not matched to a gene: 15. In germline, CDR1 is MNHEY, CDR2 SVGAGI. The CDR3 DNA reads as TGTGCCAGCAGTTTCCTCGGGGAGGGACAGGGTGTCAATGGCTACACCTTC. It codes for CASSFLGEGQGVNGYTF.